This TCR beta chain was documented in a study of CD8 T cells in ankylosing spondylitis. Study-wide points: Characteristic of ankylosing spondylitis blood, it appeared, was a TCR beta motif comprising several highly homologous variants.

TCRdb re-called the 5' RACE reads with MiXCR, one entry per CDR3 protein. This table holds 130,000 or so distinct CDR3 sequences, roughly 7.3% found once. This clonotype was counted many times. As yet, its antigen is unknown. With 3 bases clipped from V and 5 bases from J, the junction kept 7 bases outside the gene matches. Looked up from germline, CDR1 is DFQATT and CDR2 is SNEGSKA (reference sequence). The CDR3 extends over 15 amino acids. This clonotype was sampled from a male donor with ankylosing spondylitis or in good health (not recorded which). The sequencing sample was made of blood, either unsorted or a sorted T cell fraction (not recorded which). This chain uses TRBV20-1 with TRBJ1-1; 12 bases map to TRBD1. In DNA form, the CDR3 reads TGCAGTGCTAGTGGGACAGGGGGCGGGAATACTGAAGCTTTCTTT. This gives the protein CSASGTGGGNTEAFF.